This T cell receptor (beta chain) stems from a study of blood T cell repertoires in COVID-19. In the study overall: Italy, Spain and the United States were the sources of the convalescent and acute COVID-19 samples. The analysed material was cDNA or gDNA that came from T cells, B-cell-depleted T cells, or PBMCs.

Produced via immunoSEQ multiplex PCR; TCRdb's table is partial and in-frame only. The sample includes roughly 150,000 clones, roughly nine tenths seen only once; the top ten take roughly 15%. Trimming left V 2 bases short and J 6 bases short, with 13 bases between. In germline, CDR1 is LGHDT, CDR2 YNNKEL (reference sequence). The CDR3 is 14 residues long. Input material: peripheral blood. The J gene is TRBJ1-2, the V gene TRBV3-1 (or the pseudogene TRBV3-2), with D perhaps matching TRBD1 (6 bases). This TCR was sampled from a middle-aged woman with acute or convalescent COVID-19. The CDR3 here is CASSQYLQGHGYTF. In nucleotides, the CDR3 is TGTGCCAGCAGCCAATACTTACAGGGACATGGCTACACCTTC.